The next 20 T cell receptor beta chains were all read from a single sample in a study of blood T cells in healthy people across ages (dated by TCRdb to between 2014 and 2016). Library method: 5' RACE. TCRdb records Illumina HiSeq 2500 as the sequencer. A second PCR of roughly 7 to 11 cycles was performed with a sample-barcoded 5' primer and a J-beta primer mix. TCRdb handled the public reads itself, with Q25 trimming in fastp and clone calling in MiXCR, and kept productive beta chains. Rows with one shared CDR3 protein collapse into an entry with the most common genes and DNA. This sample holds about 670,000 distinct CDR3 sequences; roughly 41% were observed only once. 25% to 30% of the sample goes to the ten largest clones. The source material was blood. The receptors come from an older man in good health.

In its sample, this clonotype was seen many times. This chain uses TRBV6-6 with TRBJ2-1; D is perhaps TRBD1 (6 bases). Germline assignment: CDR1 MNHNY and CDR2 SVGAGI (reference sequence). V was cut by 0 bases and J by 7 bases, with 16 bases left in between. There are 16 residues in the CDR3. CDR3 nucleotide sequence: TGTGCCAGCAGTTACTCGACCTTTGAGAGGGGGAATGAGCAGTTCTTC. Amino acids: CASSYSTFERGNEQFF.

This sequence joins TRBV4-2 and TRBJ2-5; TRBD2 might be the D (6 bases). Trimming took off 4 bases at V and 11 bases at J, with 23 bases between the two ends. This CDR3 has 15 amino acids. Germline-derived CDR1 and CDR2 are LGHNA and YNFKEQ. The CDR3 DNA sequence: TGTGCCAGCAGCCCCCGGGACGGGGGTAACAATGGGCAGTACTTC. Amino acids: CASSPRDGGNNGQYF.

The V and J genes are TRBV7-3 and TRBJ2-1; D not resolved. With 5 bases removed from V and 4 bases from J, the gap between germline ends came to 15 bases. The CDR3 is 15 amino acids. Germline V gives CDR1 SGHTA, CDR2 FQGTGA. Here the CDR3 reads CASSPRSTIYNEQFF. As DNA, the CDR3 is TGTGCCAGCAGCCCCCGCTCGACAATTTACAATGAGCAGTTCTTC.

The chain joins TRBV7-2 to TRBJ2-7, with D possibly matching TRBD2 (6 bases). Between the trimmed V and J ends, which lost 1 base and 0 bases, there was a span of 19 bases. Germline V gives CDR1 SGHTA, CDR2 FQGNSA. The CDR3 contains 18 residues. CDR3 protein: CASSLVANRDFSSYEQYF. As DNA, the CDR3 is TGTGCCAGCAGCTTAGTGGCCAACCGGGACTTCAGCTCCTACGAGCAGTACTTC.

This clonotype was counted a single time. The J gene is TRBJ2-5, the V gene TRBV9; D possibly corresponds to TRBD1 (6 bases). Germline V lookup: CDR1 SGDLS, CDR2 YYNGEE. The CDR3 runs 15 residues. With 3 bases removed from V and 2 bases from J, the gap between germline ends came to 14 bases. CDR3 in DNA: TGTGCCAGCAGCGCCCTGACAGGACAACAAGAGACCCAGTACTTC. It is translated as CASSALTGQQETQYF.

This clonotype was seen at least ten times. The chain is built from TRBV4-1 and TRBJ2-3; 14 bases line up with TRBD2. V lost 3 bases, J lost 1 base, and 0 bases stayed unmatched. The CDR3 has 16 amino acids. Germline V gene lookup returns CDR1 MGHRA and CDR2 YSYEKL. The CDR3 DNA follows: TGCGCCAGCAGCCAGGGACTAGCGGGGGGCACAGATACGCAGTATTTT. Its protein product is CASSQGLAGGTDTQYF.

V and J are TRBV9 and TRBJ2-7; TRBD1 matches 8 bases. Per the germline V gene, CDR1 is SGDLS and CDR2 is YYNGEE. CDR3 size: 13 residues. After removal of 6 bases from V and 7 bases from J, the junction contained 9 bases not matched to a gene. CDR3: CASTQGAFGEQYF. As DNA, the CDR3 is TGTGCCAGCACCCAGGGGGCCTTCGGGGAGCAGTACTTC.

This clonotype appeared many times. CDR3 loop: CSAKPGTGVHETQYF. As DNA, the CDR3 is TGCAGCGCTAAACCAGGGACAGGGGTCCACGAGACCCAGTACTTC. The V gene is TRBV29-1, the J gene TRBJ2-5; 10 bases agree with TRBD1. V trimming: 7 bases; J trimming: 5 bases; junction bases outside the gene matches: 13. The CDR3 covers 15 residues. The germline V gene encodes CDR1 SQVTM and CDR2 ANQGSEA.

The rearrangement joins TRBV6-5 to TRBJ2-1; 9 bases fit TRBD2. Germline values: CDR1 MNHEY, CDR2 SVGAGI. The CDR3 covers 14 residues. Trimming at V came to 6 bases and at J to 7 bases, leaving 7 bases not matched to a gene. Here the CDR3 reads CASRASGDRNEQFF. Here the CDR3 DNA reads TGTGCCAGCAGAGCTAGCGGGGATCGGAATGAGCAGTTCTTC.

This chain links TRBV6-2 or TRBV6-3 with TRBJ2-7, with TRBD1 matching 7 bases. The germline V gene has CDR1 MNHEY and CDR2 SVGEGT. The CDR3 totals 15 residues. V lost 2 bases and J lost 9; bases outside the gene matches: 13. CDR3 region: CASSYRRTGALGQYF. The CDR3 DNA sequence: TGTGCCAGCAGTTACAGGCGGACAGGAGCCCTAGGGCAGTACTTC.

The rearrangement links TRBV12-3 or TRBV12-4 to TRBJ1-1, with TRBD1 identical over 11 bases. V gave up 6 bases and J gave up 1 base; unmatched junction bases: 10. The CDR3 is 17 amino acids. The CDR3 region is CASRAGTGGDPNTEAFF. CDR3 DNA sequence: TGTGCCAGCAGAGCCGGGACAGGGGGGGACCCGAACACTGAAGCTTTCTTT.

This chain links TRBV10-1 with TRBJ2-7; 7 nucleotides line up with TRBD1. Germline V gene sequence: CDR1 WNHNN, CDR2 SYGVQD (reference sequence). V lost 4 bases and J lost 7; bases outside the gene matches: 10. This CDR3 has 14 amino acids. This CDR3 is CASSGRTGGNEQYF. In nucleotides, the CDR3 is TGCGCCAGCAGTGGAAGGACAGGTGGCAATGAGCAGTACTTC.

This clonotype occurred a few times. The J gene is TRBJ2-5, the V gene TRBV7-2; 13 positions match TRBD2. The germline V gene has CDR1 SGHTA and CDR2 FQGNSA. Trimming at V came to 5 bases and at J to 4 bases, leaving 4 bases not matched to a gene. CDR3 length equals 15 residues. CDR3 amino acids: CASSVLAGGRETQYF. The CDR3, as DNA: TGTGCCAGCAGCGTACTAGCGGGGGGGAGAGAGACCCAGTACTTC.

This clonotype has at least ten counts. V usage is TRBV5-1 and J usage is TRBJ2-3; D not resolved. Germline V lookup: CDR1 SGHRS, CDR2 YFSETQ. V shed 2 bases and J shed 2 bases, with 6 bases lying between them. The CDR3 is made up of 13 amino acids. The CDR3 DNA sequence: TGCGCCAGCAGCTTACCCTACACAGATACGCAGTATTTT. It encodes CASSLPYTDTQYF.

This clonotype was counted ten times or more. J is TRBJ1-2 and V is TRBV12-3 or TRBV12-4; D remains unclear. CDR3 length equals 12 residues. With 3 bases removed from V and 5 bases from J, the gap between germline ends came to 7 bases. CDR3 residues: CASSLAVYGYTF. Written as DNA, the CDR3 is TGTGCCAGCAGTTTGGCAGTTTATGGCTACACCTTC.

In its sample, this clonotype was seen a few times. J is TRBJ2-5 and V is TRBV25-1; no clear D. The V end lost 1 base, the J end lost 1 base, and 7 bases lay between the germline ends. This CDR3 is 14 amino acids long. The germline V gene encodes CDR1 MGHDK and CDR2 SYGVNS. The DNA of the CDR3 is TGTGCCAGCAGTGAATTAACAACCCAAGAGACCCAGTACTTC. It codes for CASSELTTQETQYF.

The rearrangement links TRBV6-1 to TRBJ1-4; unclear D gene. Trimming stripped 4 bases from V and 0 bases from J, with 9 bases between. The germline V gene encodes CDR1 MNHNS and CDR2 SASEGT. The CDR3 totals 15 residues. DNA of the CDR3: TGTGCCAGCAGTGCCCACAGAACAACTAATGAAAAACTGTTTTTT. It translates to CASSAHRTTNEKLFF.

This clonotype was detected only a few times. The CDR3 spells CASKWQGRETDTQYF. The CDR3 DNA sequence: TGTGCCAGCAAGTGGCAGGGAAGGGAGACAGATACGCAGTATTTT. The chain couples TRBV7-2 to TRBJ2-3; D tentatively fits TRBD1 or TRBD2 (5 bases each). The length of the CDR3 is 15 residues. CDR1 and CDR2 (germline): SGHTA, FQGNSA. V was cut by 7 bases and J by 3 bases, with 17 bases left in between.

The gene calls are TRBV6-2 or TRBV6-3 and TRBJ2-2; D ambiguous. The CDR3 is made up of 13 amino acids. Between the trimmed V and J ends, which lost 3 bases and 6 bases, there was a span of 8 bases. Germline lookup yields CDR1 MNHEY and CDR2 SVGEGT. CDR3 in DNA: TGTGCCAGCAGTTATTCAGCCGCCGGGGAGCTGTTTTTT. Translation gives CASSYSAAGELFF.

The J gene is TRBJ1-2, the V gene TRBV28, with D possibly TRBD1 on 6 matching bases. The V gene lost 1 base and the J gene lost 4 bases, with 19 bases spanning the gap. The length of the CDR3 is 17 residues. The V gene's germline CDR1 is MDHEN and CDR2 SYDVKM. The CDR3 bases are TGTGCCAGCAGTTTATCGGGACACCTCCTTGAGAGCTATGGCTACACCTTC. Its translation is CASSLSGHLLESYGYTF.